The 14 T cell receptor beta chains listed next were all sequenced from one sample in a study of Graves' ophthalmopathy and Graves' hyperthyroidism. RNA served as the template for amplifying TCR beta CDR3 regions. Amplification began with first-round RT-PCR using HTBI primers, then second-round multiplex PCR was performed. TCRdb re-derived calls from the multiplex PCR reads in MiXCR, one entry per CDR3 protein. Among about 640,000 distinct CDR3 sequences, about 41% were seen once, and the ten largest hold more than 2.5%. Sequenced input: peripheral blood. The source of these receptors is an adult man with Graves' ophthalmopathy.

The chain carries TRBV24-1 and TRBJ2-3; no definite D call. Germline loops: CDR1 KGHDR, CDR2 SFDVKD. This CDR3 spans 15 amino acids. V lost 4 bases and J lost 2, with 12 bases in between. Here the CDR3 reads CATSETGQATDTQYF. Written as DNA, the CDR3 is TGTGCCACCAGTGAGACCGGCCAGGCCACAGATACGCAGTATTTT.

Of note for this clonotype: A much larger clone lies a single base off, so this may be a read error. This chain links TRBV19 with TRBJ2-7; D not certain. Trimming removed 4 bases from V and 7 bases from J, with 8 bases in between. From germline, CDR1 is LNHDA and CDR2 SQIVND (reference sequence). The CDR3 is made up of 11 amino acids. This CDR3 is CASSTRTEQYF. CDR3 DNA sequence: TGTGCCAGTAGTACCCGGACGGAGCAGTACTTC.

This CDR3 is CASSPSSGGMGETQYF. In DNA form, the CDR3 reads TGTGCCAGCAGCCCGTCTAGCGGGGGCATGGGGGAGACCCAGTACTTC. V is TRBV7-2 and J is TRBJ2-5; 10 bases align to TRBD2. The CDR3 runs 16 residues. Trimming removed 5 bases from V and 5 bases from J; junction bases left unmatched: 11. Germline-derived CDR1 and CDR2 are SGHTA and FQGNSA.

This clonotype was counted ten times or more. This chain joins TRBV6-6 and TRBJ2-5; weak D call: TRBD2 (6 bases). The germline V and J ends were trimmed by 4 bases and 2 bases, with 11 bases remaining between them. Germline V gene sequence: CDR1 MNHNY, CDR2 SVGAGI (reference sequence). This CDR3 is 14 amino acids long. The CDR3 nucleotides are TGTGCCAGCAGTTCCTGGGGGGAACAAGAGACCCAGTACTTC. It translates to CASSSWGEQETQYF.

The table lists this clonotype with many counts. V gene TRBV7-8 combines with J gene TRBJ1-4; tentative D call: TRBD1 (6 bases). Germline lookup yields CDR1 SGHVS and CDR2 FQNEAQ. The CDR3 is made up of 15 amino acids. Between the trimmed V and J ends, which lost 0 bases and 7 bases, there was a span of 12 bases. CDR3 sequence (DNA): TGTGCCAGCAGCTTAGCTTCAGGGGCGCGTGAAAAACTGTTTTTT. Translation gives CASSLASGAREKLFF.

This clonotype was seen more than once but under ten times. The V call is TRBV11-2, the J call TRBJ1-3, with D perhaps TRBD1 (5 bases). With 1 base removed from V and 3 bases from J, the gap between germline ends came to 16 bases. This CDR3 contains 17 residues. CDR1 and CDR2 (germline): SGHAT, FQNNGV. The CDR3 nucleotides read TGTGCCAGCAGCTTAGTGGGACGGAATTTTGTTGGAAACACCATATATTTT. This translates into CASSLVGRNFVGNTIYF.

The sample holds many counts of this clonotype. CDR3 residues: CATREGAKTQYF. The CDR3 nucleotides read TGTGCCACCAGGGAGGGGGCAAAGACCCAGTACTTC. The chain has TRBV10-3 and TRBJ2-5; D may match TRBD1 or TRBD2 (7 bases each). There are 12 residues in the CDR3. The V end lost 10 bases, the J end lost 6 bases, and 15 bases lay between the germline ends. Germline-derived CDR1 and CDR2 are ENHRY and SYGVKD.

There are a few counts of this clonotype. The DNA for the CDR3 is TGTGCCAGCAGTTTAACGGGGGGGATGGAGACCCAGTACTTC. Translation: CASSLTGGMETQYF. The rearrangement links TRBV9 to TRBJ2-5; 8 positions agree with TRBD2. The V and J ends lost 5 bases and 5 bases, in that order; junction bases with no gene match: 8. Germline CDR1 and CDR2: SGDLS and YYNGEE. The CDR3 spans 14 residues.

This clonotype was counted many times. This chain uses TRBV10-3 with TRBJ2-2; 9 bases agree with TRBD2. Per germline, CDR1 ENHRY and CDR2 SYGVKD. The CDR3 contains 15 residues. V lost 4 bases, J lost 7 bases, and 7 bases stayed unmatched. CDR3 residues: CAISAAGGLNGELFF. Written as DNA, the CDR3 is TGTGCCATCAGTGCGGCGGGGGGGCTTAACGGGGAGCTGTTTTTT.

This sequence joins TRBV7-9 and TRBJ1-6; 9 bases align to TRBD1. Trimming at V came to 6 bases and at J to 6 bases, leaving 6 bases not matched to a gene. From germline, CDR1 is SEHNR and CDR2 FQNEAQ (reference sequence). The CDR3 length is 15 residues. CDR3 DNA: TGTGCCAGCAGAACTTCGGACAGGGGTAATTCACCCCTCCACTTT. It specifies CASRTSDRGNSPLHF. The whole variable domain, remainder taken from reference TRBV7-9 and TRBJ1-6, is DTGVSQNPRHKITKRGQNVTFRCDPISEHNRLYWYRQTLGQGPEFLTYFQNEAQLEKSRLLSDRFSAERPKGSFSTLEIQRTEQGDSAMYLCASRTSDRGNSPLHFGNGTRLTVT.

In its sample, this clonotype was seen a few times. V is TRBV25-1 and J is TRBJ2-3; D gene ambiguous. Germline V gives CDR1 MGHDK, CDR2 SYGVNS. This CDR3 region has 11 residues. Trimming pared 9 bases from V and 2 bases from J, leaving 6 bases between. This chain's CDR3 is CASGPTDTQYF. The CDR3 nucleotides are TGTGCCAGTGGACCCACAGATACGCAGTATTTT.

This clonotype occurred many times. This rearrangement joins TRBV3-1 to TRBJ2-5; D is uncertain. Trimming shortened V by 1 base and J by 5 bases, and 8 bases separated the two germline ends. The CDR3 loop spans 13 amino acids. Germline V gene lookup returns CDR1 LGHDT and CDR2 YNNKEL (reference sequence). The CDR3 loop is CASSQGSWETQYF. The CDR3 DNA reads as TGTGCCAGCAGCCAAGGCAGTTGGGAGACCCAGTACTTC.

Only a few counts were recorded for this clonotype. The chain has TRBV7-2 and TRBJ1-4, with 9 bases matching TRBD1. From germline, CDR1 is SGHTA and CDR2 FQGNSA. The V segment lost 3 bases and the J segment 5 bases; nucleotides outside the gene matches: 4. The CDR3 extends over 15 amino acids. The CDR3 DNA sequence: TGTGCCAGCAGCTTGGGTGGACAGGGGAATGAAAAACTGTTTTTT. It codes for CASSLGGQGNEKLFF.

This chain connects TRBV5-1 to TRBJ2-5; TRBD2 matches 15 bases. The CDR3 is 15 residues long. The ends lost 3 bases at V and 5 bases at J; junction bases unmatched: 2. CDR1 and CDR2 from the germline V gene are SGHRS and YFSETQ. The CDR3 coding sequence is TGCGCCAGCAGCTGGACTAGCGGGGGGGCGGAGACCCAGTACTTC. Encoded protein: CASSWTSGGAETQYF.